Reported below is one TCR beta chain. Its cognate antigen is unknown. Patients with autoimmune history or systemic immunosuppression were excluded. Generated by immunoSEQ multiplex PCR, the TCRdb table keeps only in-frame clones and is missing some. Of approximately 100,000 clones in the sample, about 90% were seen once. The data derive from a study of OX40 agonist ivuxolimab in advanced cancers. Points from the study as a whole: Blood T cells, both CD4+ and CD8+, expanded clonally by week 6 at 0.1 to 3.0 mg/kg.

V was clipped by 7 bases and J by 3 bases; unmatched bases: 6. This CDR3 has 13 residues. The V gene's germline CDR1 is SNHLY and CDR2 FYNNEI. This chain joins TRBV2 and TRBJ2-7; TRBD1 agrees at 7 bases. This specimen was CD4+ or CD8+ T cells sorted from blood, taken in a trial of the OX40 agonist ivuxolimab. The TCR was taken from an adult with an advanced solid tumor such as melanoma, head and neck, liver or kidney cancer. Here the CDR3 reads CASIGTVIYEQYF. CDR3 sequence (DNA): TGTGCCAGCATTGGGACAGTCATCTACGAGCAGTACTTC.